This T cell receptor (beta chain) was sequenced in a study of T cell repertoires in cytomegalovirus infection. Turning to the study itself: Researchers turned to recently identified HLA-C-restricted CMV epitopes as well as well-studied HLA-B-restricted ones.

Note on this clonotype: The antigen is not known.

TCRdb redid the calling of the reads with MiXCR, one entry per CDR3 protein. The data show roughly 570,000 distinct CDR3 sequences, under 45% seen once. The CDR3 is made up of 12 amino acids. The V end lost 1 base, the J end lost 4 bases, and 5 bases lay between the germline ends. Germline lookup yields CDR1 SGHKS and CDR2 YYEKEE (reference sequence). The material was cultured PBMCs, obtained from culture after CMV antigen stimulation. This rearrangement joins TRBV5-5 to TRBJ2-5; no definite D call. The TCR was taken from a human donor in good health (CMV status not recorded). Some clones in this sample may be carry-over from other donors' samples. The CDR3 reads CASSLMGETQYF. DNA of the CDR3: TGTGCCAGCAGCTTGATGGGAGAGACCCAGTACTTC.